Listed here are 15 T cell receptor beta chains from one sample, sequenced in a study of shared clonotypes between healthy human individuals. The naive CD8 population came from CD45RO-negative cells selected for CCR7, without terminally differentiated effector memory CD45RA+ cells. Profiled with immunoSEQ multiplex PCR; TCRdb holds only in-frame clones, not every one. Among over 2,000,000 clones, roughly 95% were seen once, and the ten largest hold around 1.7%. Sequencing input: naive CD8+ T cells from PBMCs. All receptors come from a man between 18 and 29 years old in good health. Some clones in this sample may be carry-over from other donors' samples.

The rearrangement links TRBV6-5 to TRBJ2-1; 16 bases agree with TRBD2. CDR1 is MNHEY, CDR2 SVGAGI, per germline. The CDR3 has 16 amino acids. After removal of 4 bases from V and 8 bases from J, the junction contained 5 bases not matched to a gene. In nucleotides, the CDR3 is TGTGCCAGCAGTTCACCGGGACTAGCGGGAGGGGATGAGCAGTTCTTC. It encodes CASSSPGLAGGDEQFF.

The chain couples TRBV10-3 to TRBJ2-7; 11 bases match TRBD2. The trim removed 6 bases at V and 2 bases at J, leaving 6 bases unmatched. The CDR3 runs 15 residues. Germline values: CDR1 ENHRY, CDR2 SYGVKD. Written as DNA, the CDR3 is TGTGCCATCAGAGAGGGACTAGCGGAGGCCTACGAGCAGTACTTC. Translating it yields CAIREGLAEAYEQYF.

The chain carries TRBV10-3 and TRBJ1-3; D unresolved. CDR3 length: 15 amino acids. Germline values: CDR1 ENHRY, CDR2 SYGVKD. The germline V and J ends were trimmed by 4 bases and 0 bases, with 10 bases remaining between them. CDR3 protein: CAISGPRSSGNTIYF. In DNA form, the CDR3 reads TGTGCCATCAGTGGGCCCAGGAGCTCTGGAAACACCATATATTTT.

A remark on this clone: This CDR3 is also generated by other DNA sequences in the sample. The rearrangement links TRBV7-9 to TRBJ2-7, with D uncertain. Germline lookup yields CDR1 SEHNR and CDR2 FQNEAQ (reference sequence). V lost 5 bases, J lost 5 bases, and 7 bases lay in between. The CDR3 is made up of 11 amino acids. CDR3 protein: CASSLGNEQYF. The CDR3 DNA reads as TGTGCCAGCAGCCTAGGGAACGAGCAGTACTTC.

The rearrangement uses TRBV6-1 and TRBJ2-7; D unresolved. The CDR3 runs to 14 residues. Per the germline V gene, CDR1 is MNHNS and CDR2 is SASEGT. Deletions cut 4 bases from V and 3 bases from J, with 13 bases between. DNA for the CDR3: TGTGCCAGCAGTGTGGGTCAGGTATACTACGAGCAGTACTTC. Translation: CASSVGQVYYEQYF.

The chain combines TRBV28 with TRBJ2-5; the D gene is possibly TRBD1 (6 bases). This CDR3 has 15 residues. V was pared by 4 bases and J by 1 base, with 13 bases between. Germline values: CDR1 MDHEN, CDR2 SYDVKM. The CDR3 is CASSSAGTIQETQYF. DNA for the CDR3: TGTGCCAGCAGTTCCGCCGGGACAATCCAAGAGACCCAGTACTTC.

The chain joins TRBV14 to TRBJ1-2, with no clear D. CDR1 is SGHDN, CDR2 FVKESK, per germline. V shed 4 bases and J shed 4 bases, with 13 bases lying between them. The CDR3 covers 14 residues. CDR3 nucleotides: TGTGCCAGCAGCCCCGATCGGACTGTCTATGGCTACACCTTC. Translating it yields CASSPDRTVYGYTF.

This chain links TRBV7-9 with TRBJ2-7, with D perhaps assigned TRBD1 or TRBD2 (5 bases each). The CDR3 has 14 residues. CDR1 SEHNR and CDR2 FQNEAQ come from the germline V gene (reference sequence). The V end was cut by 5 bases, the J end by 2 bases, with 13 bases between. CDR3 nucleotides: TGTGCCAGCAGCCAGGGAGCAGAAACCTACGAGCAGTACTTC. This sequence encodes CASSQGAETYEQYF.

This clone was observed once. The J gene is TRBJ1-1, the V gene TRBV7-6; TRBD1 agrees at 7 bases. V lost 6 bases and J lost 0; bases outside the gene matches: 7. The CDR3 is made up of 15 amino acids. Germline V gene data show CDR1 as SGHVS and CDR2 as FNYEAQ. The CDR3 DNA reads as TGTGCCAGCAGTGGAGGGACAGTCATGAACACTGAAGCTTTCTTT. Its translation is CASSGGTVMNTEAFF.

The chain uses TRBV7-9 and TRBJ2-1; 8 nucleotides agree with TRBD1. CDR1 is SEHNR and CDR2 is FQNEAQ in the germline V gene (reference sequence). The CDR3 is 17 residues long. Trimming cost V 4 bases and J 3 bases; bases outside gene matches: 11. CDR3 sequence: CASSSALAGGFYNEQFF. The DNA for the CDR3 is TGTGCCAGCAGCTCCGCCCTCGCAGGGGGCTTCTACAATGAGCAGTTCTTC.

The rearrangement links TRBV9 to TRBJ2-7, with 9 bases fitting TRBD2. V lost 3 bases and J lost 3; bases outside the gene matches: 7. CDR1 is SGDLS and CDR2 is YYNGEE in the germline V gene. This CDR3 has 15 residues. CDR3: CASSAASGINYEQYF. The CDR3 nucleotides are TGTGCCAGCAGCGCCGCTAGCGGGATCAACTACGAGCAGTACTTC.

The genes are TRBV4-1 and TRBJ2-7; no reliable D call. The germline V and J ends were trimmed by 6 bases and 4 bases, with 10 bases remaining between them. Germline lookup yields CDR1 MGHRA and CDR2 YSYEKL. CDR3 length: 12 amino acids. The CDR3 nucleotides read TGCGCCAGCAGTGACCGTGGGTACGAGCAGTACTTC. This encodes CASSDRGYEQYF.

V is TRBV7-3 and J is TRBJ2-1; TRBD2 matches 9 bases. This CDR3 comprises 15 residues. V was clipped by 0 bases and J by 6 bases; unmatched bases: 3. The germline V gene has CDR1 SGHTA and CDR2 FQGTGA. The CDR3 nucleotides are TGTGCCAGCAGCTTAACGGGCGGGAGGGTCAATGAGCAGTTCTTC. Its translation is CASSLTGGRVNEQFF.

This clone was seen just once. The V and J genes are TRBV29-1 and TRBJ2-7; no definite D call. Trimming shortened V by 0 bases and J by 1 base, and 4 bases separated the two germline ends. The germline V gene encodes CDR1 SQVTM and CDR2 ANQGSEA. This CDR3 region has 12 residues. The CDR3 spells CSVEDQSYEQYF. CDR3 nucleotide sequence: TGCAGCGTTGAAGATCAGTCCTACGAGCAGTACTTC.

This clone has only one observation. This chain joins TRBV28 and TRBJ2-7, with unresolved D. This CDR3 region has 14 residues. Germline lookup yields CDR1 MDHEN and CDR2 SYDVKM. V was shortened by 2 bases and J by 4 bases, with 12 bases between the two germline ends. The CDR3 bases are TGTGCCAGCAGTTTAAGGCTCCCTCGGTACGAGCAGTACTTC. Residues: CASSLRLPRYEQYF.